A selection of T cell receptor beta chains follows, all from one sample in a study of cytomegalovirus exposure and HLA in healthy donors. The table came from immunoSEQ multiplex PCR; TCRdb's copy has only in-frame clones and leaves some out. The top ten clones hold 20% to 25% of a sample with roughly 78,000 clones, approximately 70% of them seen once. The sequenced sample consisted of PBMCs. The receptor set was obtained from a man between 35 and 55 years old in good health and CMV-seropositive. The CDR3 runs from the conserved cysteine through the conserved F or W. The D gene is left open where the match is weak. Clone size is shown for a subset of rows, as once, few, many or a class of expanded clone.

j_call clone_size d_call v_call cdr3_aa cdr3_nt
TRBJ1-1 NA NA TRBV15 CATSRELRYTEAFF TGTGCCACCAGCAGAGAGTTGAGGTACACTGAAGCTTTCTTT
TRBJ2-1 NA TRBD2 TRBV6-1 CASLRLAGGSNEQFF TGTGCCAGCTTAAGGCTAGCGGGGGGGTCCAATGAGCAGTTCTTC
TRBJ2-5 NA TRBD1 TRBV28 CASRVTGVETQYF TGTGCCAGCAGGGTGACAGGGGTAGAGACCCAGTACTTC
TRBJ1-1 NA TRBD1 TRBV19 CASSIPEGASGSF TGTGCCAGTAGTATTCCGGAGGGGGCCTCGGGGTCTTTT
TRBJ2-3 NA TRBD2 TRBV30 CAWSPRTSGDTDTQYF TGTGCCTGGAGCCCCCGGACTAGCGGGGACACAGATACGCAGTATTTT
TRBJ1-2 NA TRBD1 TRBV6-1 CASRPTGGVSYGYTF TGTGCCAGCAGACCCACAGGGGGCGTGAGCTATGGCTACACCTTC
TRBJ2-1 NA TRBD1 TRBV5-4 CASSLAGGLSYNEQFF TGTGCCAGCAGCTTGGCAGGGGGATTATCCTACAATGAGCAGTTCTTC
TRBJ1-3 NA TRBD1 TRBV5-1 CASSLEGQGGNTIYF TGCGCCAGCAGCTTGGAAGGACAGGGGGGAAACACCATATATTTT
TRBJ2-1 NA TRBD1 TRBV7-8 CASNLGTVPYNEQFF TGTGCCAGCAACTTAGGGACAGTTCCATACAATGAGCAGTTCTTC
TRBJ2-3 few TRBD2 TRBV19 CASRQESGGYRDTQYF TGTGCCAGTAGACAAGAAAGCGGGGGATACCGGGATACGCAGTATTTT
TRBJ2-2 NA TRBD2 TRBV4-1 CASSQVGGVDTGELFF TGCGCCAGCAGCCAAGTGGGAGGGGTGGACACCGGGGAGCTGTTTTTT
TRBJ2-2 NA NA TRBV7-2 CASSLETTPRTGELFF TGTGCCAGCAGCTTAGAGACTACCCCGAGGACCGGGGAGCTGTTTTTT